The 28 T cell receptor beta chains below come from one sample, sequenced in a study of T-cell memory formation after mild COVID-19. TCRdb reprocessed the 5' RACE reads with MiXCR, giving one entry per CDR3 protein. The top ten clones hold roughly 21% of a sample with hundreds of thousands of distinct CDR3 sequences, roughly 17% of them seen once. Sequencing was done on a sample of PBMCs or a T cell subset sorted from them (not recorded which). The receptors derive from a man in his late teens or twenties who had mild COVID-19 (a few samples of this study predate the infection). Cell type and time point are not known.

This sequence joins TRBV20-1 and TRBJ1-2; weak D call: TRBD1 (5 bases). With 3 bases removed from V and 2 bases from J, the gap between germline ends came to 13 bases. The CDR3 consists of 14 residues. Germline CDR1 DFQATT, CDR2 SNEGSKA (reference sequence). The CDR3, as DNA: TGCAGTGCTAGCGCAGGGAGTGCAAACTATGGCTACACCTTC. Its translation: CSASAGSANYGYTF.

V usage is TRBV7-9 and J usage is TRBJ2-3, with unresolved D. Germline CDR1 SEHNR, CDR2 FQNEAQ (reference sequence). The germline V and J ends were trimmed by 5 bases and 5 bases, with 14 bases remaining between them. The CDR3 loop spans 14 amino acids. CDR3 residues: CASSTARLGDTQYF. The CDR3 bases are TGTGCCAGCAGCACCGCACGGCTTGGAGATACGCAGTATTTT.

This clonotype was picked up a small number of times. This rearrangement joins TRBV12-3 or TRBV12-4 to TRBJ2-1; maybe TRBD2 (6 bases). The CDR3 covers 15 residues. Trimming pared 6 bases from V and 6 bases from J, leaving 18 bases between. CDR3 residues: CASSPTRRGSNEQFF. Here the CDR3 DNA reads TGTGCCAGCAGCCCGACTAGGAGAGGGAGCAATGAGCAGTTCTTC.

V usage is TRBV10-3 and J usage is TRBJ2-7; D might be TRBD2 (7 bases). CDR1 is ENHRY and CDR2 is SYGVKD in the germline V gene. V lost 11 bases and J lost 3, with 20 bases in between. The CDR3 is 14 residues long. CDR3 DNA sequence: TGTGCCGTAGGAGGGGGGGGCCCGCGCTACGAGCAGTACTTC. As protein: CAVGGGGPRYEQYF.

This clonotype was observed a handful of times. The chain carries TRBV7-2 and TRBJ2-1; 9 nucleotides match TRBD2. This CDR3 region has 13 residues. CDR1 and CDR2 (germline): SGHTA, FQGNSA. V gave up 8 bases and J gave up 8 bases; unmatched junction bases: 7. The CDR3 loop reads CASRLRGGDEQFF. CDR3 bases: TGTGCCAGCCGGTTGCGGGGGGGCGATGAGCAGTTCTTC.

The CDR3 sequence is CASSQGTGGEKLFF. The CDR3 DNA sequence: TGCGCCAGCAGCCAAGGTACAGGGGGCGAAAAACTGTTTTTT. The chain employs TRBV4-1 and TRBJ1-4, with 9 bases lining up with TRBD1. Trimming cost V 1 base and J 8 bases; bases outside gene matches: 2. CDR1 is MGHRA and CDR2 is YSYEKL in the germline V gene. This CDR3 spans 14 amino acids.

The rearrangement joins TRBV27 to TRBJ2-3, with D hard to call. V was cut by 4 bases and J by 8 bases, with 13 bases left in between. The V gene's germline CDR1 is MNHEY and CDR2 SMNVEV (reference sequence). This CDR3 has 13 residues. CDR3 coding DNA: TGTGCCAGCAGTTCTGGATTTGCATTTACGCAGTATTTT. It codes for CASSSGFAFTQYF.

This rearrangement joins TRBV2 to TRBJ1-6, with D hard to call. V lost 3 bases and J lost 5, with 8 bases in between. The CDR3 runs 14 residues. Germline V gene lookup returns CDR1 SNHLY and CDR2 FYNNEI. CDR3 residues: CASSDRPDNSPLHF. The CDR3 bases are TGTGCCAGCAGTGATAGGCCAGATAATTCACCCCTCCACTTT. The whole variable domain, remainder taken from reference TRBV2 and TRBJ1-6, is EPEVTQTPSHQVTQMGQEVILRCVPISNHLYFYWYRQILGQKVEFLVSFYNNEISEKSEIFDDQFSVERPDGSNFTLKIRSTKLEDSAMYFCASSDRPDNSPLHFGNGTRLTVT.

This chain links TRBV5-1 with TRBJ2-5, with 9 nucleotides matching TRBD2. This CDR3 contains 18 residues. Trimming took 7 bases from V and 3 from J; bases not matched to a gene: 19. The germline V gene encodes CDR1 SGHRS and CDR2 YFSETQ. CDR3 in amino acids: CASRPMGAGGDLKETQYF. The CDR3, as DNA: TGCGCCAGCCGGCCGATGGGAGCGGGAGGAGACCTCAAAGAGACCCAGTACTTC.

This chain links TRBV20-1 with TRBJ1-1; maybe TRBD1 (5 bases). The ends were cut back, 3 bases at V and 1 base at J, with 12 bases in the middle. The CDR3 covers 14 residues. Germline assignment: CDR1 DFQATT and CDR2 SNEGSKA (reference sequence). The CDR3 nucleotides are TGCAGTGCTAGTATGGGTCAGGGGAACACTGAAGCTTTCTTT. It specifies CSASMGQGNTEAFF.

This clonotype was picked up a small number of times. The chain recombines TRBV2 with TRBJ2-3; D is perhaps TRBD1 (5 bases). Trimming cost V 7 bases and J 5 bases, with 13 bases left between them. From germline, CDR1 is SNHLY and CDR2 FYNNEI. The CDR3 is made up of 13 amino acids. The CDR3 region has the DNA TGTGCCAGCATCCGCCAGGGCGGAGATACGCAGTATTTT. It codes for CASIRQGGDTQYF.

Only a few counts were recorded for this clonotype. CDR3 residues: CASSMLQGLELQHF. The CDR3 DNA reads TGTGCCAGTAGTATGTTGCAGGGATTAGAGCTCCAGCATTTT. The V call is TRBV19, the J call TRBJ1-5, with D possibly TRBD1 on 5 matching bases. This CDR3 contains 14 residues. Trimming took off 3 bases at V and 12 bases at J, with 18 bases between the two ends. CDR1 is LNHDA, CDR2 SQIVND, per germline (reference sequence).

Many counts were recorded for this clonotype. The chain links TRBV11-1 to TRBJ2-3; no clear D. From germline, CDR1 is SGHAT and CDR2 FQDESV (reference sequence). This CDR3 is 11 amino acids long. The V and J ends lost 5 bases and 6 bases respectively, with 6 bases between them. The CDR3 protein is CASSVVDTQYF. The DNA of the CDR3 is TGTGCCAGCAGCGTCGTCGATACGCAGTATTTT. Using reference TRBV11-1 and TRBJ2-3 for the parts outside the CDR3, the full variable domain is EAEVAQSPRYKITEKSQAVAFWCDPISGHATLYWYRQILGQGPELLVQFQDESVVDDSQLPKDRFSAERLKGVDSTLKIQPAELGDSAMYLCASSVVDTQYFGPGTRLTVL.

The CDR3 here is CASSQDGTAGNTIYF. The CDR3 DNA follows: TGCGCCAGCAGCCAAGATGGGACAGCTGGAAACACCATATATTTT. The chain uses TRBV4-1 and TRBJ1-3; 7 bases agree with TRBD1. This CDR3 region has 15 residues. Germline V lookup: CDR1 MGHRA, CDR2 YSYEKL. Trimming removed 0 bases from V and 2 bases from J; junction bases left unmatched: 1.

The rearrangement joins TRBV4-2 to TRBJ2-1; 10 nucleotides line up with TRBD2. J lost 4 bases, V lost 0 bases, and 9 bases had no gene match. Germline V lookup: CDR1 LGHNA, CDR2 YNFKEQ. The CDR3 runs 18 residues. CDR3 region: CASSQDPLAGGLYNEQFF. Written as DNA, the CDR3 is TGTGCCAGCAGCCAAGATCCCTTAGCGGGGGGCTTGTACAATGAGCAGTTCTTC.

The rearrangement joins TRBV7-9 to TRBJ2-3; D gene ambiguous. Looked up from germline, CDR1 is SEHNR and CDR2 is FQNEAQ (reference sequence). The V end lost 2 bases, the J end lost 0 bases, and 12 bases lay between the germline ends. This CDR3 is built from 16 residues. DNA for the CDR3: TGTGCCAGCAGCTTACGCCAGGTAGCTAGCACAGATACGCAGTATTTT. As protein: CASSLRQVASTDTQYF.

This clonotype has only a few counts. This chain joins TRBV12-3 or TRBV12-4 and TRBJ2-5; 7 bases are shared with TRBD1. The ends lost 6 bases at V and 2 bases at J; junction bases unmatched: 6. The CDR3 spans 14 residues. The CDR3 region has the DNA TGTGCCAGCAGCCCACCCAGGGGGCAAGAGACCCAGTACTTC. Encoded protein: CASSPPRGQETQYF.

The chain links TRBV11-3 to TRBJ1-6, with 7 nucleotides matching TRBD1. Per germline, CDR1 SGHNT and CDR2 YENEEA. The CDR3 is 18 amino acids. V was clipped by 5 bases and J by 3 bases; unmatched bases: 13. The CDR3 reads CASSLGGYRGFYNSPLHF. Here the CDR3 DNA reads TGTGCCAGCAGCCTAGGAGGTTACAGGGGATTCTATAATTCACCCCTCCACTTT.

This clonotype was recorded a few times. The chain joins TRBV29-1 to TRBJ1-1; a possible D gene is TRBD1 (5 bases). The germline CDR1 and CDR2 sequences are SQVTM and ANQGSEA. This CDR3 spans 12 amino acids. V shed 5 bases and J shed 0 bases, with 7 bases lying between them. CDR3 nucleotide sequence: TGCAGCGTTCACAGGATGAACACTGAAGCTTTCTTT. This gives the protein CSVHRMNTEAFF.

This clonotype was picked up many times. The J gene is TRBJ2-7, the V gene TRBV7-2, with D unclear. V dropped 3 bases and J dropped 0 bases, with 9 bases sitting between them. Germline V gene lookup returns CDR1 SGHTA and CDR2 FQGNSA. The CDR3 sequence is 14 residues long. CDR3 bases: TGTGCCAGCAGCTTTGGCAGGCACTCCTACGAGCAGTACTTC. Translating gives CASSFGRHSYEQYF.

The chain uses TRBV20-1 and TRBJ1-2; possibly TRBD1 for D (5 bases). This CDR3 has 16 residues. Germline CDR1 is DFQATT and CDR2 is SNEGSKA (reference sequence). Trimming pared 1 base from V and 7 bases from J, leaving 22 bases between. CDR3 loop: CSARGWLGRLVSGYTF. The CDR3 coding sequence is TGCAGTGCTAGAGGGTGGCTGGGGCGACTTGTGTCTGGCTACACCTTC.

This clonotype occurred a few times. The chain joins TRBV12-3 or TRBV12-4 to TRBJ1-2; D call uncertain. The CDR3 runs 15 residues. Trimming took 4 bases from V and 0 from J, leaving 12 bases between them. This CDR3 is CASSSTPSANYGYTF. Here the CDR3 DNA reads TGTGCCAGCAGTTCTACCCCGTCAGCTAACTATGGCTACACCTTC.

This clonotype has a count of ten or more. The chain recombines TRBV7-2 with TRBJ1-6; TRBD1 agrees at 8 bases. This CDR3 comprises 15 residues. After removal of 4 bases from V and 5 bases from J, the junction contained 4 bases not matched to a gene. Germline CDR1 and CDR2: SGHTA and FQGNSA. The CDR3 spells CASSWGQADNSPLHF. CDR3 bases: TGTGCCAGCAGCTGGGGACAGGCCGATAATTCACCCCTCCACTTT.

The rearrangement uses TRBV4-3 and TRBJ2-7; unclear D gene. The length of the CDR3 is 13 residues. Trimming took 5 bases from V and 0 from J, leaving 8 bases between them. Germline V gives CDR1 LGHNA, CDR2 YSLEER. CDR3 nucleotides: TGCGCCAGCAGCGAATTGGCCTCCTACGAGCAGTACTTC. Amino acids: CASSELASYEQYF.

Only a few counts were recorded for this clonotype. The V gene is TRBV10-3, the J gene TRBJ2-2; a weak D match, TRBD1 (6 bases). CDR1 and CDR2 (germline): ENHRY, SYGVKD. V was cut by 0 bases and J by 5 bases, with 16 bases left in between. The CDR3 extends over 17 amino acids. In DNA form, the CDR3 reads TGTGCCATCAGTGAGTCATACAGGGCCGGATATACCGGGGAGCTGTTTTTT. It encodes CAISESYRAGYTGELFF.

This clonotype has at least ten counts. V is TRBV7-9 and J is TRBJ1-1, with a weak D call TRBD1 (5 bases). The CDR3 contains 13 residues. Trimming removed 8 bases from V and 1 base from J, with 11 bases in between. Germline V gene data show CDR1 as SEHNR and CDR2 as FQNEAQ (reference sequence). The CDR3 DNA reads TGTGCCAGCTCCAGGGTGGCGAACACTGAAGCTTTCTTT. As protein: CASSRVANTEAFF.

The V and J genes are TRBV7-9 and TRBJ1-2, with D possibly being TRBD1 (5 bases). The length of the CDR3 is 13 residues. The V end lost 8 bases, the J end lost 5 bases, and 15 bases lay between the germline ends. Germline CDR1 is SEHNR and CDR2 is FQNEAQ (reference sequence). CDR3 DNA: TGTGCCAGCCGTCCCGGGGGAGATTATGGCTACACCTTC. This sequence encodes CASRPGGDYGYTF.

This clonotype showed up just a few times. The rearrangement links TRBV6-6 to TRBJ2-3, with 15 bases fitting TRBD2. Germline CDR1 and CDR2: MNHNY and SVGAGI (reference sequence). Trimming took 3 bases from V and 0 from J; bases not matched to a gene: 7. The CDR3 spans 19 residues. The CDR3 is CASSYGLAGGPPSTDTQYF. The CDR3 DNA follows: TGTGCCAGCAGTTATGGACTAGCGGGGGGGCCCCCTAGCACAGATACGCAGTATTTT.